This TCR beta chain derives from a study of OX40 agonist ivuxolimab in advanced cancers. Clones were sequenced by immunoSEQ multiplex PCR, and TCRdb holds only the in-frame ones, with some missing. The sample lists over 9,500 clones, 80% to 95% occurring once. The trim removed 6 bases at V and 7 bases at J, leaving 3 bases unmatched. Per the germline V gene, CDR1 is MNHNY and CDR2 is SVGAGI (reference sequence). CDR3 length: 11 residues. The TCR comes from an adult with an advanced solid tumor such as melanoma, head and neck, liver or kidney cancer. The V call is TRBV6-6, the J call TRBJ2-7; TRBD2 agrees at 7 bases. Sample: CD4+ or CD8+ T cells sorted from blood, taken in a trial of the OX40 agonist ivuxolimab. The CDR3, as DNA: TGTGCCAGCAGACAAGCGGGGGAGCAGTACTTC. Amino acid sequence: CASRQAGEQYF.